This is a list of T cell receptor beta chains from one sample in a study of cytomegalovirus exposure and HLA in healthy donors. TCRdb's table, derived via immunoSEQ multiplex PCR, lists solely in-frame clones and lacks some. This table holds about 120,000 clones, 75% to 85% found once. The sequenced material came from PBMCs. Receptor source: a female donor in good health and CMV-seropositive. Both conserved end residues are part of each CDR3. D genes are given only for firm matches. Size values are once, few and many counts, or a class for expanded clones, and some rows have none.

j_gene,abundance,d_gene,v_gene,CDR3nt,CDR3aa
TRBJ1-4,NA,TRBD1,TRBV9,TGTGCCAGCAGCGTAGTTGGGACAGGGAACGAAAAACTGTTTTTT,CASSVVGTGNEKLFF
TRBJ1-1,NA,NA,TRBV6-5,TGTGCCAGCAGTTACGGGCGGCGGGGAGACACTGAAGCTTTCTTT,CASSYGRRGDTEAFF
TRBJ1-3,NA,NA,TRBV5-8,TGTGCCAGCTCCGGTCTTGGGGGCGATAATGAGCTGGCGGGAAACACCATATATTTT,CASSGLGGDNELAGNTIYF
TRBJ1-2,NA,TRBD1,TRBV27,TGTGCCAGCAGTTTATCCCCGACAGGGGCTTATGGCTACACCTTC,CASSLSPTGAYGYTF
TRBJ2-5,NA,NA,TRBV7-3,TGTGCCAGCAGCCCGAGGGCTGGGGTGGGAGAGACCCAGTACTTC,CASSPRAGVGETQYF
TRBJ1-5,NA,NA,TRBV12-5,TGTGCTAGTGGTTTTGACGGGTATCAGCCCCAGCATTTT,CASGFDGYQPQHF
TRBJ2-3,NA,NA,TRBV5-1,TGCGCCAGCAGCCCCACGACTAGCACAGATACGCAGTATTTT,CASSPTTSTDTQYF
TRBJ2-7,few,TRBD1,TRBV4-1,TGCGCCAGCAGCCTATCGTCCGGGACAGGGCCCTACGAGCAGTACTTC,CASSLSSGTGPYEQYF
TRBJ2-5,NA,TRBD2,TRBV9,TGTGCCAGCAGCGTAGGGACGGGGGGGCTCCAAGAGACCCAGTACTTC,CASSVGTGGLQETQYF
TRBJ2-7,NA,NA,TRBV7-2,TGTGCCAGCAGCTTTACGGGTGGGGCCGACGAGCAGTACTTC,CASSFTGGADEQYF
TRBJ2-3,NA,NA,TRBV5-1,TGCGCCAGCAGCCTGGGACCTGGAGGCACAGATACGCAGTATTTT,CASSLGPGGTDTQYF
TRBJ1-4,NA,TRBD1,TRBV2,TGTGCCAGCAGTGTAGAGGGGGCTGGTGAAAAACTGTTTTTT,CASSVEGAGEKLFF
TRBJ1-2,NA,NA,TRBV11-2,TGTGCCAGCAGCACCTGGGGCGCAGACTATGGCTACACCTTC,CASSTWGADYGYTF
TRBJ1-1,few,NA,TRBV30,TGTGCCTGGAGTGTACTAGGGAACACTGAAGCTTTCTTT,CAWSVLGNTEAFF
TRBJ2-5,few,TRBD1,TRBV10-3,TGTGCCATCAGGGGGACAGGGGGTGATGAGACCCAGTACTTC,CAIRGTGGDETQYF
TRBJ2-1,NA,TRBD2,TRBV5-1,TGCGCCAGCAGCTTGTCCCTAGCGGCTGTCTCCTACAATGAGCAGTTCTTC,CASSLSLAAVSYNEQFF
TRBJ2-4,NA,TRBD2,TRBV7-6,TGTGCCAGCAGCTTAGGATCTAGCGGGGGTTCAAGGAACATTCAGTACTTC,CASSLGSSGGSRNIQYF
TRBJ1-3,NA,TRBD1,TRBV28,TGTGCCAGCAGCACGGGACAGAGGGTTATTGGAAACACCATATATTTT,CASSTGQRVIGNTIYF
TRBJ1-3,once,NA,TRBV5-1,TGCGCCAGCAGCCCGACGGGTGTCTCTGGAAACACCATATATTTT,CASSPTGVSGNTIYF
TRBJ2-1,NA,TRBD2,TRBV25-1,TGTGCCAGCATGGGCAGCGGGGGCCGCAATGAGCAGTTCTTC,CASMGSGGRNEQFF
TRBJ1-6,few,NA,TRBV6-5,TGTGCCACCCGGGAGGGGAGGAATTCACCCCTCCACTTT,CATREGRNSPLHF
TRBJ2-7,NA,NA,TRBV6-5,TGTGCCAGCAGTTCCTCCCTTTCCTACGAGCAGTACTTC,CASSSSLSYEQYF
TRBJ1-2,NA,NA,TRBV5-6,TGTGCCAGCAGCTTGGGAGGGAGGAGAGGCTACACCTTC,CASSLGGRRGYTF
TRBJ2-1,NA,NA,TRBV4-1,TGCGCCAGCAGCCAGCTCCCCGGGGAGTACAATGAGCAGTTCTTC,CASSQLPGEYNEQFF
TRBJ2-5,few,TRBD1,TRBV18,TGTGCCAGCTCACCACCGATTCGGGACAGGGGTCTCCCCCAGTACTTC,CASSPPIRDRGLPQYF
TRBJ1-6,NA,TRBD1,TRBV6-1,TGTGCCAGCAGTAGTACCGGGACAGGGAATTCACCCCTCCACTTT,CASSSTGTGNSPLHF
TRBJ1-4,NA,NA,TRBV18,TGTGCCAGCTCACTTTTAGCAACTAATGAAAAACTGTTTTTT,CASSLLATNEKLFF